This section outlines one T cell receptor (beta chain) sequence together with its context. The J segment lost 4 bases and the V segment lost 0 bases, leaving 11 bases of the junction unmatched. The CDR3 contains 18 residues. Germline CDR1 and CDR2: SGHRS and YFSETQ. Original processing methods: Estimates of nucleated cell counts were drawn from the amplification of reference gene primers. Method: immunoSEQ multiplex PCR; TCRdb's copy keeps in-frame clones and lacks some. The V and J calls and clone size were taken over from that table, and D and trimming were inferred from the DNA. This sample has 210,000 or so clones; roughly 84% occur once, and the top ten carry about a fifth. The sample comes from a study of blood T cell repertoires in COVID-19. Study context: Material from acute and convalescent COVID-19 was sourced from the United States, Italy and Spain. T cells, B-cell-depleted T cells, or PBMCs supplied cDNA or gDNA.

This sequence joins TRBV5-1 and TRBJ2-1; TRBD1 matches at 9 bases. Specimen: peripheral blood. The clonotype originates from a human donor in a cohort sampled during active COVID-19. CDR3: CASSLEQGAIVVYNEQFF. The DNA for the CDR3 is TGCGCCAGCAGCTTGGAACAGGGGGCGATAGTGGTTTACAATGAGCAGTTCTTC.